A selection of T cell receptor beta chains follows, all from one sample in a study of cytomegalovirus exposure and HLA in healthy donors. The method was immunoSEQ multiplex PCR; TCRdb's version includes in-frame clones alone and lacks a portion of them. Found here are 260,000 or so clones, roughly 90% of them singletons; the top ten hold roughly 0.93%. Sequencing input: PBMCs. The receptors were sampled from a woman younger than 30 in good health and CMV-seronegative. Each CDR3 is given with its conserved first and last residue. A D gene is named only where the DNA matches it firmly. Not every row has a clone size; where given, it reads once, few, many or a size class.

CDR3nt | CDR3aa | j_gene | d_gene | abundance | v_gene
TGTGCCTGGGAGTCCGAGACCTACAATGAGCAGTTCTTC | CAWESETYNEQFF | TRBJ2-1 | NA | few | TRBV30
TGTGCCAGCAGGGTGGCGGGAGGTGAGCAGTTCTTC | CASRVAGGEQFF | TRBJ2-1 | TRBD2 | NA | TRBV28
TGTGCCAGCAGCGCCCGCCCTCTTGCGGGAGGAACAGATACGCAGTATTTT | CASSARPLAGGTDTQYF | TRBJ2-3 | TRBD2 | NA | TRBV9
TGCAGCGTTTCAGGACAGGGGGCTTCCTACGAGCAGTACTTC | CSVSGQGASYEQYF | TRBJ2-7 | TRBD1 | NA | TRBV29-1
TGTGCCAGCAGTGCCACAGACAGGGGGCTTTTTGGCTACACCTTC | CASSATDRGLFGYTF | TRBJ1-2 | TRBD1 | NA | TRBV6-1
TGTGCCAGCAGGGAGATGAACACTGAAGCTTTCTTT | CASREMNTEAFF | TRBJ1-1 | NA | NA | TRBV2
TGTGCCAGCAGCGACAGTCCGAACACCGGGGAGCTGTTTTTT | CASSDSPNTGELFF | TRBJ2-2 | NA | NA | TRBV7-2
TGTGCCAGCAGCTATGCCCGGAGCTATGGCTACACCTTC | CASSYARSYGYTF | TRBJ1-2 | NA | NA | TRBV5-6
TGCGCCAGCAGCCCCTTAAGGGCAGGGCTTAACTATGGCTACACCTTC | CASSPLRAGLNYGYTF | TRBJ1-2 | NA | NA | TRBV5-1
TGTGCCAGCAGTGGTAGCGTCGCCTTTCGTGGGGAGCAGTTCTTC | CASSGSVAFRGEQFF | TRBJ2-1 | NA | NA | TRBV2
TGTGCCAGCAGTCTGGTCCTGGCCTCCACAGATACGCAGTATTTT | CASSLVLASTDTQYF | TRBJ2-3 | NA | NA | TRBV5-6
TGTGCCAGCCTGGACAGCAGCTATGGCTACACCTTC | CASLDSSYGYTF | TRBJ1-2 | NA | few | TRBV28
TGTGCCAGCAGCCCACCTAGCGGCTTCTCCTACGAGCAGTACTTC | CASSPPSGFSYEQYF | TRBJ2-7 | TRBD2 | NA | TRBV7-2
TGTGCCAGCAGTTACTCGGGACTAGCGGGTGTCTACGAGCAGTACTTC | CASSYSGLAGVYEQYF | TRBJ2-7 | TRBD2 | NA | TRBV6-5
TGTGCCACCCGGACAGGGGGCGCCGGCAATCAGCCCCAGCATTTT | CATRTGGAGNQPQHF | TRBJ1-5 | TRBD1 | NA | TRBV10-3
TGTGCCAGCAGCTTAGCTGGCAGGCTGAACACTGAAGCTTTCTTT | CASSLAGRLNTEAFF | TRBJ1-1 | NA | NA | TRBV11-2
TGTGCCATTAAACAGGGGGCAGACTATGGCTACACCTTC | CAIKQGADYGYTF | TRBJ1-2 | TRBD1 | NA | TRBV19
TGTGCCAGCACCGGGACACCTAGCTCCTACAATGAGCAGTTCTTC | CASTGTPSSYNEQFF | TRBJ2-1 | NA | NA | TRBV11-2
TGTGCCAGTAGGGGGATGAGGACTAGCGGGAGCAGGTTGAATGAGCAGTTCTTC | CASRGMRTSGSRLNEQFF | TRBJ2-1 | TRBD2 | NA | TRBV19
TGTGCCAGCGGCAGGCCCTCCGAGCAGTACTTC | CASGRPSEQYF | TRBJ2-7 | NA | NA | TRBV28
TGTGCCAGCAGCCCAGGGACAGGGGGCTACGAGCAGTACTTC | CASSPGTGGYEQYF | TRBJ2-7 | TRBD1 | once | TRBV7-9
TGTGCCAGCAGTTTAGCAGGGGTCGATGGCTACACCTTC | CASSLAGVDGYTF | TRBJ1-2 | NA | once | TRBV28
TGTGCCAGCAGTGAATCCGGGACAGGTTATCAGCCCCAGCATTTT | CASSESGTGYQPQHF | TRBJ1-5 | TRBD1 | NA | TRBV2